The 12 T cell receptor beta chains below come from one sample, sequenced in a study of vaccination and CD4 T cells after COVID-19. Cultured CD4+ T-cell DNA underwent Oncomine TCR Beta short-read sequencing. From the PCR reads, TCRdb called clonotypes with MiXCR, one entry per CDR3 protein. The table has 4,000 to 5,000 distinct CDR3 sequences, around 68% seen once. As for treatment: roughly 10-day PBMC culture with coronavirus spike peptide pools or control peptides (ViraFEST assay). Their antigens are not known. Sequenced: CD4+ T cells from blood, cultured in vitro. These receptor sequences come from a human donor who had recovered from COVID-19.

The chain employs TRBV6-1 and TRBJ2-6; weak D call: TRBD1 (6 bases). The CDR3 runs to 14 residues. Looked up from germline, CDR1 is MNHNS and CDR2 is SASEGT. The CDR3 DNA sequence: TGTGCTTCCGCGACAGGCTCTGGGGCCAACGTCCTGACTTTC. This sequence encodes CASATGSGANVLTF.

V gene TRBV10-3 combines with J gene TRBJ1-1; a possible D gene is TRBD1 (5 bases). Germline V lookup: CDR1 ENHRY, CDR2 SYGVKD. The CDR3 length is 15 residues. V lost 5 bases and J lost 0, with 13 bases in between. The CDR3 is CAISYGGGVNTEAFF. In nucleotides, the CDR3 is TGTGCCATCAGTTACGGGGGAGGGGTGAACACTGAAGCTTTCTTT.

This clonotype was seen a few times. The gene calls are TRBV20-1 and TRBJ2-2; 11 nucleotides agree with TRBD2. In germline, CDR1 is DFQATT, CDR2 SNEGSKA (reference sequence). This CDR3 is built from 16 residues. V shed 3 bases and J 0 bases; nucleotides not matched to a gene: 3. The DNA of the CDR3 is TGCAGTGCTAGTCTAGCGGGGGGTCCGAACACCGGGGAGCTGTTTTTT. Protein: CSASLAGGPNTGELFF.

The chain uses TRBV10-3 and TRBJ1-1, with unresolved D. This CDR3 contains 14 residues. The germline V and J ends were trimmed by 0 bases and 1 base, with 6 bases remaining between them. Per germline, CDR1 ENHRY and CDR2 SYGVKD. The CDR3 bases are TGTGCCATCAGTGAGTCCCCCTCGAACACTGAAGCTTTCTTT. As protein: CAISESPSNTEAFF.

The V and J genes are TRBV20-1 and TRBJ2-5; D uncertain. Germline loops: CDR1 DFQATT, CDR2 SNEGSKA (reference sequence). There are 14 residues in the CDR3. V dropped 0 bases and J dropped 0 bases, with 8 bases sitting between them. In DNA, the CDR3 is TGCAGTGCTAGAGAAGGGCTAGACCAAGAGACCCAGTACTTC. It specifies CSAREGLDQETQYF.

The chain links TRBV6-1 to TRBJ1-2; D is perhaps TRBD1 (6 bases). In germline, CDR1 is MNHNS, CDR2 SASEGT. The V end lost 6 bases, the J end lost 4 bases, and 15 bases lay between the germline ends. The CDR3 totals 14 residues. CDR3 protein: CASSQQGGGYGYTF. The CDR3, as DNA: TGTGCCAGCAGCCAACAGGGAGGAGGCTATGGCTACACCTTC.

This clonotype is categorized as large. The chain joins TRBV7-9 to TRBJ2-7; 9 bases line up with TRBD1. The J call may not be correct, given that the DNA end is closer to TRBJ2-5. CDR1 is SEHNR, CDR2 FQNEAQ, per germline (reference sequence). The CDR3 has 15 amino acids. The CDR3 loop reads CASSLEGQGFGTQYF. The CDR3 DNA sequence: TGTGCCAGCAGCTTAGAGGGACAGGGCTTCGGGACCCAGTACTTC.

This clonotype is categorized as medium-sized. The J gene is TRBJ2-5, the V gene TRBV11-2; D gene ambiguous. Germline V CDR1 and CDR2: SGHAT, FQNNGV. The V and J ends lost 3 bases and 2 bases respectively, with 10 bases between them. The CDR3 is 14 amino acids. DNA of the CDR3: TGTGCCAGCAGCTTTCTTGGGCCTCAAGAGACCCAGTACTTC. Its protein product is CASSFLGPQETQYF.

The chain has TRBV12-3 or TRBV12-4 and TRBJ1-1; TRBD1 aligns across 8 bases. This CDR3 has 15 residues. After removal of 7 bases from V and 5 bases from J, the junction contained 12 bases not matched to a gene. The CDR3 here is CASTLGRQGMTEAFF. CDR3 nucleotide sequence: TGTGCCAGCACCTTAGGGAGACAGGGGATGACTGAAGCTTTCTTT.

The CDR3 region is CASSLDRDYEYF. Written as DNA, the CDR3 is TGTGCCAGCAGTCTGGACAGGGATTATGAGTACTTC. V is TRBV2 and J is TRBJ2-5; 8 nucleotides agree with TRBD1. Germline trimming cut 5 bases from V and 12 bases from J; bases unmatched to any gene: 8. Germline V gene sequence: CDR1 SNHLY, CDR2 FYNNEI. The CDR3 totals 12 residues.

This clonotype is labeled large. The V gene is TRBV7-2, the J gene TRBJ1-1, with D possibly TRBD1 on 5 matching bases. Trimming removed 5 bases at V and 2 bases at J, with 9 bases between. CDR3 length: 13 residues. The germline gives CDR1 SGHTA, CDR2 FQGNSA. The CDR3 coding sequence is TGTGCCAGCAGCCCAGGGTTTAACACTGAAGCTTTCTTT. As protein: CASSPGFNTEAFF.

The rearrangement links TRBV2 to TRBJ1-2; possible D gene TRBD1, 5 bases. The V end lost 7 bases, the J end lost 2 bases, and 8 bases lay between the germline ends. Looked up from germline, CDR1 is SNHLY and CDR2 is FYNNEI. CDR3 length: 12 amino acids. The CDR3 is CASIAGNYGYTF. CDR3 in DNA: TGTGCCAGCATAGCAGGGAACTATGGCTACACCTTC.